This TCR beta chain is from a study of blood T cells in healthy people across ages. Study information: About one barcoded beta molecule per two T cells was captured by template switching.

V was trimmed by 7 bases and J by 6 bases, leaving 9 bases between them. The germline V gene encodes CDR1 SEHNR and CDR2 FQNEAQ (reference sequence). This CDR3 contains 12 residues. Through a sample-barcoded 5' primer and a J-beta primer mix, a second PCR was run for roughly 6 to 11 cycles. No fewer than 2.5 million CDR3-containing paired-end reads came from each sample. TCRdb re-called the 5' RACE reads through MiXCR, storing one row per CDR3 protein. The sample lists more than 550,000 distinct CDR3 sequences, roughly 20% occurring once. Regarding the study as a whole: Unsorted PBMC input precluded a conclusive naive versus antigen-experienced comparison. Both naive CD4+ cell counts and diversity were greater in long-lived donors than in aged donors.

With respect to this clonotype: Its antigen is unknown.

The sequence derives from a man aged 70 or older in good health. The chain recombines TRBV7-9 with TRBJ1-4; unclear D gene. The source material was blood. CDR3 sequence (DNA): TGTGCCAGCAAATGGCTGGATGAAAAACTGTTTTTT. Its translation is CASKWLDEKLFF.